Listed below are T cell receptor beta chains from one sample, sequenced in a study of cytomegalovirus exposure and HLA in healthy donors. Profiled with immunoSEQ multiplex PCR; TCRdb holds only in-frame clones, not every one. The sample data list about 150,000 clones. The sequenced sample was PBMCs. Receptors originate from a woman in her 50s in good health and CMV-seronegative. CDR3s include the opening cysteine and the closing phenylalanine or tryptophan. A D gene is named only where the DNA matches it firmly.

D	V	J	DNA	CDR3
TRBD1	TRBV29-1	TRBJ2-5	TGCAGCGTTGGACAGGGACCGATTGTACCGATGGGGGAGACCCAGTACTTC	CSVGQGPIVPMGETQYF
NA	TRBV7-8	TRBJ2-7	TGTGCCAGCAGCTTAGCGGGGCAGGGGTACGAGCAGTACTTC	CASSLAGQGYEQYF
TRBD1	TRBV7-9	TRBJ2-7	TGTGCCAGCAGCTTGGCGCAGGGGGTTTTCTACGAGCAGTACTTC	CASSLAQGVFYEQYF
TRBD2	TRBV7-3	TRBJ2-1	TGTGCCAGCAGCCCGGGACTAGCGGGAGTCGGGAATGAGCAGTTCTTC	CASSPGLAGVGNEQFF
TRBD2	TRBV9	TRBJ2-3	TGTGCCAGCAGCCCATCTTCTAGCGGGGGGGCAAGGGATACGCAGTATTTT	CASSPSSSGGARDTQYF
NA	TRBV4-1	TRBJ1-1	TGCGCCAGCAGCCAAGCGACAGAGAACACTGAAGCTTTCTTT	CASSQATENTEAFF
TRBD2	TRBV5-1	TRBJ2-3	TGCGCCAGCAGCTTGGCCGGCGGACTAGCGGTAACCACAGATACGCAGTATTTT	CASSLAGGLAVTTDTQYF
TRBD1	TRBV27	TRBJ2-7	TGTGCCAGCAGTTTAAGGGACAGGTCCTTCTACGAGCAGTACTTC	CASSLRDRSFYEQYF
NA	TRBV7-2	TRBJ1-1	TGTGCCACCTCCCTGGGGGGACACACTGAAGCTTTCTTT	CATSLGGHTEAFF
NA	TRBV29-1	TRBJ1-1	TGCAGCGTTGAAGATAGAGGTCTGAACACTGAAGCTTTCTTT	CSVEDRGLNTEAFF
NA	TRBV21-1	TRBJ2-4	TGTGCCAGCAGCAGAGGGACCCAGGGGTGGGAAGTAAAAAACATTCAGTACTTC	CASSRGTQGWEVKNIQYF
TRBD1	TRBV7-9	TRBJ1-2	TGTGCCAGCAGCCACCCCAACCGGGACAGGGGTCGCGGCTACACCTTC	CASSHPNRDRGRGYTF
TRBD2	TRBV5-1	TRBJ2-7	TGCGCCAGCAGCTTGGCGAGCGGGAGCTCCTACGAGCAGTACTTC	CASSLASGSSYEQYF
TRBD2	TRBV19	TRBJ2-1	TGTGCCAGTATGTCACGGGAGGGCACTGAGCAGTTCTTC	CASMSREGTEQFF
NA	TRBV6-6	TRBJ2-2	TGTGCCAGCAGGGGCGAGGGGAACACCGGGGAGCTGTTTTTT	CASRGEGNTGELFF
TRBD2	TRBV5-1	TRBJ2-7	TGCGCCAGCAGCCTTGGGACTAGCGGGAGTTACGAGCAGTACTTC	CASSLGTSGSYEQYF
TRBD1	TRBV27	TRBJ2-1	TGTGCCAGCACCCGGGACAGGGCTTACAATGAGCAGTTCTTC	CASTRDRAYNEQFF
NA	TRBV12-5	TRBJ1-5	TGTGCTAGTGGTTTGCAGGTTCAGCCCCAGCATTTT	CASGLQVQPQHF
TRBD2	TRBV11-2	TRBJ2-5	TGTGCCAGCAGATTAGAAGCGGGATACCAAGAGACCCAGTACTTC	CASRLEAGYQETQYF
TRBD2	TRBV7-6	TRBJ2-3	TGTGCCAGCAGCCCACCGGGACTAGCGGATGCTAGCACAGATACGCAGTATTTT	CASSPPGLADASTDTQYF
NA	TRBV10-3	TRBJ1-1	TGTGCCATCAGGGACCGGGCCAAGGGGACTGAAGCTTTCTTT	CAIRDRAKGTEAFF
TRBD2	TRBV4-3	TRBJ2-5	TGCGCCAGCAGCCAAGGGACTAGAGGGTGGGGAGAGACCCAGTACTTC	CASSQGTRGWGETQYF
NA	TRBV6-4	TRBJ1-1	TGTGCCAGCAGACTGGACAGCATGAACACTGAAGCTTTCTTT	CASRLDSMNTEAFF
NA	TRBV2	TRBJ2-5	TGTGCCAGCAGGAGAGGGGAGACCCAGTACTTC	CASRRGETQYF
TRBD1	TRBV27	TRBJ2-7	TGTGCCAGCAGTTTATTTGGGACAGGGACCTACGAGCAGTACTTC	CASSLFGTGTYEQYF
NA	TRBV19	TRBJ2-7	TGTGCCAGTAGTATTTCTTCAGGGGAGTACGAGCAGTACTTC	CASSISSGEYEQYF
TRBD1	TRBV28	TRBJ1-3	TGTGCCAGCAGTCCCTGGACAGGGACTGGAAACACCATATATTTT	CASSPWTGTGNTIYF
TRBD2	TRBV4-2	TRBJ2-7	TGTGCCAGCAGCCAAGAAGGGTGGACCGGGACTATCTCCTACGAGCAGTACTTC	CASSQEGWTGTISYEQYF
TRBD1	TRBV6-6	TRBJ1-1	TGTGCCAGCAGTCCCGGGACAGGGCAAAGTAACACTGAAGCTTTCTTT	CASSPGTGQSNTEAFF
NA	TRBV28	TRBJ1-1	TGTGCCAGCAGTAGTACCGGACACAACACTGAAGCTTTCTTT	CASSSTGHNTEAFF
NA	TRBV30	TRBJ2-1	TGTGCCTGGAGTGATACAGGGATTTATGAGCAGTTCTTC	CAWSDTGIYEQFF
NA	TRBV30	TRBJ1-2	TGTGCCTGGAGTCTGGAATGGGCCGTCGTCACCTTC	CAWSLEWAVVTF
TRBD1	TRBV7-7	TRBJ2-5	TGTGCCAGCAGTCAAGCGAGGGACAGGGGTCAAGAGACCCAGTACTTC	CASSQARDRGQETQYF
NA	TRBV5-1	TRBJ2-2	TGCGCCAGCAGCTTCGAAGGCAGGGGGGACACCGGGGAGCTGTTTTTT	CASSFEGRGDTGELFF
TRBD1	TRBV30	TRBJ2-6	TGTGCCTGGGACAGGGGCTCTGGGGCCAACGTCCTGACTTTC	CAWDRGSGANVLTF
TRBD1	TRBV7-3	TRBJ2-7	TGTGCCAGCAGCCGGGACAGGGCCTCCGAGCAGTACTTC	CASSRDRASEQYF
NA	TRBV19	TRBJ1-4	TGTGCCAGTCATTACCTAGGGGCGGGAACTACTAATGAAAAACTGTTTTTT	CASHYLGAGTTNEKLFF